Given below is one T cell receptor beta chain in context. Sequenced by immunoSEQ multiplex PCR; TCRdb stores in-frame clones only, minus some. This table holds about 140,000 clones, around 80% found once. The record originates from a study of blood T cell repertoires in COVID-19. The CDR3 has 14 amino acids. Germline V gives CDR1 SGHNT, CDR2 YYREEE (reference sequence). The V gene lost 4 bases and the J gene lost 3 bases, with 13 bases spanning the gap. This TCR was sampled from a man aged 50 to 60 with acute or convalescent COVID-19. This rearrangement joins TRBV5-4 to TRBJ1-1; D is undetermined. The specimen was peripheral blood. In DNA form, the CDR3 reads TGTGCCAGCAGCCCACCGGGGAGGGACACTGAAGCTTTCTTT. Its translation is CASSPPGRDTEAFF.